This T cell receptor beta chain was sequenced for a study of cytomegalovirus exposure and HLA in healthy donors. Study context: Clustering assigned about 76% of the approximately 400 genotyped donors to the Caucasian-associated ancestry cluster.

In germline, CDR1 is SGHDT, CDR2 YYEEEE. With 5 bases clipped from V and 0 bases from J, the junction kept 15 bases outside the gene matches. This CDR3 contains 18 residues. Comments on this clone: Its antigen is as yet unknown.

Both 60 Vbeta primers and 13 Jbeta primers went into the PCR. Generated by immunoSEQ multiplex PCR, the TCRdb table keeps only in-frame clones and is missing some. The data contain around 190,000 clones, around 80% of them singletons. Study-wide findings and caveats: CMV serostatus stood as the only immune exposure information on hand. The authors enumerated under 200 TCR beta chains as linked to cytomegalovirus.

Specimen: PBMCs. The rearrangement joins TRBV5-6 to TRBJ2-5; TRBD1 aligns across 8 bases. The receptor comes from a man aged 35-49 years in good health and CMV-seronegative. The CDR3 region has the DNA TGTGCCAGCAGTTCGGGCGGTAGAACAGGGGGTCACCAAGAGACCCAGTACTTC. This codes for CASSSGGRTGGHQETQYF. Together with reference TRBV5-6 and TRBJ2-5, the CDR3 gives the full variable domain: DAGVTQSPTHLIKTRGQQVTLRCSPKSGHDTVSWYQQALGQGPQFIFQYYEEEERQRGNFPDRFSGHQFPNYSSELNVNALLLGDSALYLCASSSGGRTGGHQETQYFGPGTRLLVL.